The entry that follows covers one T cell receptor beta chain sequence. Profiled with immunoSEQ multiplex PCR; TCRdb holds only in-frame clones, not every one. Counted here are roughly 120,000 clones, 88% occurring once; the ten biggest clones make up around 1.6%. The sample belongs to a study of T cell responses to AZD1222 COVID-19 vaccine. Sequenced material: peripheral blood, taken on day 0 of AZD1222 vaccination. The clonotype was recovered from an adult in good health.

Written as DNA, the CDR3 is TGCAGCGTTGGTCGGGGAGGCGACGAGCAGTACTTC. Amino acids: CSVGRGGDEQYF. The V and J genes are TRBV29-1 and TRBJ2-7; D is possibly TRBD2 (6 bases). CDR1 and CDR2 from the germline V gene are SQVTM and ANQGSEA. CDR3 length equals 12 residues. Trimming removed 4 bases at V and 5 bases at J, with 12 bases between.